This T cell receptor beta chain was found in a study of CD8+ T cells in alopecia areata. Notes on this clone: Its antigen is as yet unknown.

Once RNA had been extracted, it was reverse transcribed into cDNA to act as the sequencing template. Repertoires were generated with immunoSEQ multiplex PCR, while TCRdb's copy carries only in-frame clones and drops some. The repertoire holds about 100,000 clones, with approximately 59% as singletons. General study points: Shared TCR sequences were less clear between patients than in mice, possibly partly from HLA diversity. An increase in clonality over normal scalp was evident in lesional scalp, especially alopecia totalis/universalis.

CDR1 is MDHEN and CDR2 is SYDVKM in the germline V gene. This CDR3 has 15 residues. The trim removed 5 bases at V and 2 bases at J, leaving 4 bases unmatched. The chain joins TRBV28 to TRBJ1-5; TRBD1 matches at 9 bases. This receptor was obtained from a human donor in good health. Material: CD8+ T cells sorted from blood. The CDR3 protein is CASSPTGGGNQPQHF. CDR3 DNA: TGTGCCAGCAGTCCCACAGGGGGCGGCAATCAGCCCCAGCATTTT.